This paragraph reports one T cell receptor beta chain. This clone's antigen is unknown. The sample holds no much larger clone one base away, and base qualities are not on file. This specimen belongs to a study of STAT5B mutations in CD4+ large granular lymphocyte leukemia (dated by TCRdb to the early 2020s). As for the study more broadly: Among the healthy controls, the CDR3 'QG' motif was associated with a particular HLA allele. The purity of purified fractions was confirmed by flow cytometry on FACSCanto II or FACSVerse to exceed 95% among lymphocytes. The study compared the TCRbeta repertoires of patients with CD4+ T-cell large granular lymphocyte leukemia against those of healthy blood donors.

The healthy control group was made up of roughly 34 blood donors, and the Finnish Red Cross blood service supplied their buffy coats. All TCR-sequenced material derived from peripheral blood: patient blood samples and healthy donor buffy coats. Peripheral blood mononuclear cells were isolated by Ficoll-Hypaque gradient centrifugation. CD4+ cells were purified magnetically from the buffy coats of healthy controls. The Gentra Puregene Cell and Tissue kit was used for genomic DNA extraction, and quantification was performed on a Qubit 2.0 fluorometer. Summary of the overall study and its limitations: Data were not HLA-matched; higher clonality in CD4+ versus CD8+ T-LGLL could reflect the relatively small sample size. The main leukemic clonotypes were found to be private to each patient, although 25% to 30% of the main leukemic clonotypes were detected at low frequency in the non-leukemic repertoires of other patients. CD4-sorted patient repertoires appeared more clonal than healthy CD4+ repertoires, and this difference persisted after removing the putative leukemic clones.

TCRbeta rearrangements were sequenced from genomic DNA using the immunoSEQ assay at survey resolution. Per the original workflow: In the TCR sequencing data, the lowest productive clonotype frequency that could be detected was 2.59 x 10-5. Only productive TCRbeta rearrangements, meaning sequences that were complete and in-frame, were kept for the analyses. The clonality of each sample was calculated as Simpson clonality in the immunoSEQ Analyzer version 3.0. Clones were categorized by frequency as very rare, small, medium, large (1-20%) or hyperexpanded (>20%). Generation probabilities were estimated with OLGA 1.2.3, V-gene circos plots were generated with VDJtools, specificities were searched for in VDJdb, and CDR3 motifs were identified with GLIPH. The immuneACCESS repertoire file appears here via TCRdb, limited to in-frame rearrangements. These files lack a portion of the clones; in checked studies, under half of the deficit traces to unresolved V genes, and the cause of the others is not known. V and J calls and clone size are those listed in that table; D and trimming were worked out from the DNA. The sample includes tens of thousands of clones, with approximately 82% observed a single time. The ten most abundant clones make up roughly 6.9% of the sample.

This sequence originates from a human donor in good health. Sequenced sample: CD4+ T cells from blood buffy coats.

The CDR3 has the sequence CASSIAVGDRLSSYNSPLHF. The DNA sequence is TGTGCCAGTAGTATAGCCGTTGGGGACAGACTCAGCTCCTATAATTCACCCCTCCACTTT. The sequence is built from TRBV19 and TRBJ1-6; 7 nucleotides in the junction match TRBD1. Including cysteine and phenylalanine, the CDR3 has 20 amino acids. Of the read, only the CDR3 DNA is kept; its 60 bases are in frame from base 1. Unmatched junction bases come to 12, with V trimmed by 1 base and J by 0 bases. Via the germline V gene (reference sequence), CDR1 is LNHDA and CDR2 SQIVND.